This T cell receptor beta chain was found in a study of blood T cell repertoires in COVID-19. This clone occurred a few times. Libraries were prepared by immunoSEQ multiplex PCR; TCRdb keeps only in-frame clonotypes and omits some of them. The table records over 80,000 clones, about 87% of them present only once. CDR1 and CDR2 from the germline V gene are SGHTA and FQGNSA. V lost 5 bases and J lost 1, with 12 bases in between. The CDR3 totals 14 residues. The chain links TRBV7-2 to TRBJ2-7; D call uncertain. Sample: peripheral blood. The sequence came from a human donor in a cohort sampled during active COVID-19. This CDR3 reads CASSLGLPSYEQYF. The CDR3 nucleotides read TGTGCCAGCAGCCTAGGGCTGCCGTCCTACGAGCAGTACTTC.